These 29 T cell receptor beta chains originate from one sample sequenced in a study of T cell responses to AZD1222 COVID-19 vaccine. The assay was immunoSEQ multiplex PCR, and TCRdb's table has in-frame clones only and misses some. The sample yields under 150,000 clones, about nine tenths seen once. The material was peripheral blood, obtained 28 days after the second AZD1222 dose. These receptors were taken from an adult who received the AZD1222 COVID-19 vaccine.

The chain links TRBV6-5 to TRBJ1-2; perhaps TRBD1 as D (5 bases). Per germline, CDR1 MNHEY and CDR2 SVGAGI. Trimming removed 6 bases at V and 4 bases at J, with 15 bases between. The CDR3 covers 14 residues. Here the CDR3 reads CASSAARGLYGYTF. Written as DNA, the CDR3 is TGTGCCAGCAGCGCAGCCCGGGGACTCTATGGCTACACCTTC.

The chain joins TRBV7-9 to TRBJ1-5, with a tentative D call TRBD1 (6 bases). CDR1 and CDR2 (germline): SEHNR, FQNEAQ (reference sequence). This CDR3 contains 15 residues. Between the trimmed V and J ends, which lost 1 base and 4 bases, there was a span of 11 bases. Here the CDR3 DNA reads TGTGCCAGCAGCTTAGGGGGGGCAATAAATCAGCCCCAGCATTTT. It encodes CASSLGGAINQPQHF.

The J gene is TRBJ2-1, the V gene TRBV4-3; D is uncertain. From germline, CDR1 is LGHNA and CDR2 YSLEER. Deletions cut 0 bases from V and 1 base from J, with 13 bases between. CDR3 size: 17 residues. CDR3: CASSQETLLGSYNEQFF. As DNA, the CDR3 is TGCGCCAGCAGCCAAGAAACCTTACTGGGGTCCTACAATGAGCAGTTCTTC.

This sequence joins TRBV14 and TRBJ1-6, with D perhaps matching TRBD1 (6 bases). Trimming pared 3 bases from V and 10 bases from J, leaving 16 bases between. The V gene's germline CDR1 is SGHDN and CDR2 FVKESK. The CDR3 totals 15 residues. CDR3 in amino acids: CASSQNSGVASPLHF. CDR3 in DNA: TGTGCCAGCAGCCAGAATTCAGGGGTGGCCTCACCCCTCCACTTT.

This clone was observed a handful of times. The chain has TRBV10-2 and TRBJ1-1; D possibly corresponds to TRBD1 (6 bases). From germline, CDR1 is WSHSY and CDR2 SAAADI. The CDR3 extends over 13 amino acids. Trimming took 3 bases from V and 6 from J, leaving 11 bases between them. This chain's CDR3 is CASSDRGRSEAFF. CDR3 coding DNA: TGCGCCAGCAGTGACAGGGGTAGGTCTGAAGCTTTCTTT.

The chain has TRBV30 and TRBJ1-1, with a weak D call TRBD1 (6 bases). With 4 bases removed from V and 4 bases from J, the gap between germline ends came to 16 bases. There are 14 residues in the CDR3. Germline lookup yields CDR1 GTSNPN and CDR2 SVGIG (reference sequence). The chain's CDR3 is CAWTPYGGLTEAFF. The DNA of the CDR3 is TGTGCCTGGACCCCCTATGGGGGCCTCACTGAAGCTTTCTTT.

The rearrangement links TRBV10-3 to TRBJ2-3; 9 positions match TRBD1. CDR1 and CDR2 from the germline V gene are ENHRY and SYGVKD. The V gene end was trimmed by 6 bases and the J gene end by 5 bases; junction bases not matched to a gene: 12. The CDR3 consists of 16 residues. The CDR3 sequence: CAIRTGGLNVGDTQYF. CDR3 DNA sequence: TGTGCCATCAGAACAGGGGGCCTTAATGTTGGAGATACGCAGTATTTT.

The chain recombines TRBV18 with TRBJ1-5, with 9 bases identical to TRBD1. Germline loops: CDR1 KGHSH, CDR2 LQKENI. There are 15 residues in the CDR3. Unmatched junction bases numbered 9, after V lost 5 bases and J lost 7 bases. DNA of the CDR3: TGTGCCAGCTCAACCAGCGCGGACAGGGGCCAGCCCCAGCATTTT. It is translated as CASSTSADRGQPQHF.

In its sample, this clone ranks as large (0.1 to 1%). The genes are TRBV7-2 and TRBJ2-3; 12 positions match TRBD2. The V and J ends lost 4 bases and 6 bases, in that order; junction bases with no gene match: 5. The CDR3 extends over 15 amino acids. Per the germline V gene, CDR1 is SGHTA and CDR2 is FQGNSA. In nucleotides, the CDR3 is TGTGCCAGCAGCTCGACTAGCGGGAGCGGTGATACGCAGTATTTT. Amino acid sequence: CASSSTSGSGDTQYF.

The chain links TRBV4-1 to TRBJ1-3; D gene uncertain. The V gene's germline CDR1 is MGHRA and CDR2 YSYEKL. This CDR3 comprises 16 residues. V lost 1 base, J lost 0 bases, and 10 bases lay in between. In nucleotides, the CDR3 is TGCGCCAGCAGCCAAGGGCCTGCAAGCTCTGGAAACACCATATATTTT. It is translated as CASSQGPASSGNTIYF.

The genes are TRBV28 and TRBJ2-1; D not certain. This CDR3 has 12 amino acids. The V end lost 4 bases, the J end lost 7 bases, and 8 bases lay between the germline ends. Germline CDR1 reads MDHEN; CDR2 reads SYDVKM. CDR3 protein: CASSSLKNEQFF. As DNA, the CDR3 is TGTGCCAGCAGTTCCCTTAAAAATGAGCAGTTCTTC.

DNA for the CDR3: TGTGCCAGCAGCCATAACACGGCGAACACTGAAGCTTTCTTT. Amino acids: CASSHNTANTEAFF. The J gene is TRBJ1-1, the V gene TRBV7-9; D is unclear. The length of the CDR3 is 14 residues. Looked up from germline, CDR1 is SEHNR and CDR2 is FQNEAQ (reference sequence). Trimming removed 5 bases at V and 1 base at J, with 11 bases between.

This chain uses TRBV3-1 (or the pseudogene TRBV3-2) with TRBJ2-7, with TRBD2 matching 11 bases. Germline-derived CDR1 and CDR2 are LGHDT and YNNKEL (reference sequence). The CDR3 has 15 amino acids. J gave up 1 base and V 2 bases, and 1 base lay outside the gene matches. As DNA, the CDR3 is TGTGCCAGCAGCCAAACTAGCGGGAGTTCCTACGAGCAGTACTTC. Protein: CASSQTSGSSYEQYF.

In this sample, this clone is medium-sized (0.01 to 0.1%). The gene calls are TRBV11-2 and TRBJ2-3, with 8 bases lining up with TRBD2. The CDR3 totals 19 residues. Trimming removed 5 bases from V and 6 bases from J; junction bases left unmatched: 22. CDR1 is SGHAT, CDR2 FQNNGV, per germline. In nucleotides, the CDR3 is TGTGCCAGCAGCCCGGGGGGCGGGGGGATCCTAGGCTCGAGGGATACGCAGTATTTT. The encoded protein is CASSPGGGGILGSRDTQYF.

This chain links TRBV4-1 with TRBJ2-2, with D maybe TRBD1 (6 bases). Trimming removed 8 bases from V and 5 bases from J, with 15 bases in between. Looked up from germline, CDR1 is MGHRA and CDR2 is YSYEKL. The CDR3 is 14 amino acids. This chain's CDR3 is CASRSGDGTGELFF. The CDR3 bases are TGCGCCAGCCGCTCAGGGGACGGAACCGGGGAGCTGTTTTTT.

The V call is TRBV6-2 or TRBV6-3, the J call TRBJ1-1; TRBD1 aligns across 7 bases. The ends lost 5 bases at V and 4 bases at J; junction bases unmatched: 7. The CDR3 is 14 residues long. Germline V gene sequence: CDR1 MNHEY, CDR2 SVGEGT. The CDR3 sequence is CASSQQGRSTEAFF. In DNA form, the CDR3 reads TGTGCCAGCAGTCAACAGGGGAGAAGCACTGAAGCTTTCTTT.

The chain is built from TRBV24-1 and TRBJ2-1; 10 bases are a match to TRBD2. From germline, CDR1 is KGHDR and CDR2 SFDVKD. The V segment lost 6 bases and the J segment 9 bases; nucleotides outside the gene matches: 7. The CDR3 has 14 amino acids. The CDR3 is CATSSSGSLVEQFF. CDR3 in DNA: TGTGCCACCAGTTCTAGCGGGAGTTTAGTTGAGCAGTTCTTC.

This clone has only one observation. The chain employs TRBV7-8 and TRBJ2-7; D unresolved. The CDR3 totals 14 residues. Germline values: CDR1 SGHVS, CDR2 FQNEAQ. Between the trimmed V and J ends, which lost 5 bases and 2 bases, there was a span of 13 bases. In DNA, the CDR3 is TGTGCCAGCAGCCCTTCGACGGTTACCTACGAGCAGTACGTC. As protein: CASSPSTVTYEQYV.

This chain connects TRBV10-3 to TRBJ1-4, with D unclear. The CDR3 has 14 amino acids. CDR1 ENHRY and CDR2 SYGVKD come from the germline V gene. Deletions cut 10 bases from V and 8 bases from J, with 20 bases between. The CDR3 DNA reads as TGTGCCACCCGCCCCGGGATAACGGGCGAAAAACTGTTTTTT. Its translation: CATRPGITGEKLFF.

V usage is TRBV7-9 and J usage is TRBJ1-6; D is perhaps TRBD1 (5 bases). The CDR3 is 15 residues long. Trimming took 1 base from V and 6 from J, leaving 10 bases between them. From germline, CDR1 is SEHNR and CDR2 FQNEAQ (reference sequence). This chain's CDR3 is CASSLGDGANSPLHF. CDR3 DNA: TGTGCCAGCAGCTTAGGGGACGGAGCTAATTCACCCCTCCACTTT.

The CDR3 bases are TGTGCCAGCAGCCCCCGAGGGGGGACGATGAACACTGAAGCTTTCTTT. Translation: CASSPRGGTMNTEAFF. The V call is TRBV9, the J call TRBJ1-1; D is perhaps TRBD1 (6 bases). Germline V gene lookup returns CDR1 SGDLS and CDR2 YYNGEE. The CDR3 is made up of 16 amino acids. Deletions cut 4 bases from V and 0 bases from J, with 16 bases between.

The chain recombines TRBV15 with TRBJ1-2; 9 bases fit TRBD1. The CDR3 is 13 amino acids. The germline V gene encodes CDR1 LNHNV and CDR2 YYDKDF (reference sequence). V shed 6 bases, J shed 4 bases, and the junction held 3 bases outside the gene matches. CDR3 amino acids: CATRLQGAYGYTF. In nucleotides, the CDR3 is TGTGCCACCAGACTACAGGGGGCCTATGGCTACACCTTC.

The V gene is TRBV2, the J gene TRBJ2-5, with 13 bases fitting TRBD2. CDR3 size: 15 residues. The junction had 2 bases not matched to a gene; V was cut back by 6 bases and J by 1 base. Germline-derived CDR1 and CDR2 are SNHLY and FYNNEI. The chain's CDR3 is CASRGLAGAQETQYF. CDR3 in DNA: TGTGCCAGCAGAGGACTAGCGGGGGCCCAAGAGACCCAGTACTTC.

The chain carries TRBV7-8 and TRBJ1-4; possible D gene TRBD1, 6 bases. This CDR3 spans 16 amino acids. Germline-derived CDR1 and CDR2 are SGHVS and FQNEAQ. Trimming left V 0 bases short and J 6 bases short, with 14 bases between. The CDR3 reads CASSLAGGARHEKLFF. The CDR3 nucleotides read TGTGCCAGCAGCTTAGCGGGGGGGGCCCGGCATGAAAAACTGTTTTTT.

CDR3 nucleotide sequence: TGTGCCAGCGGGAGGCAGTTCTTC. It translates to CASGRQFF. This sequence joins TRBV2 and TRBJ2-1; D is perhaps TRBD2 (5 bases). This CDR3 has 8 residues. V was pared by 8 bases and J by 12 bases, with 5 bases between. Germline CDR1 is SNHLY and CDR2 is FYNNEI.

This sequence joins TRBV10-3 and TRBJ2-2, with 10 positions matching TRBD2. Germline CDR1 is ENHRY and CDR2 is SYGVKD. The CDR3 contains 17 residues. With 1 base clipped from V and 3 bases from J, the junction kept 5 bases outside the gene matches. The CDR3 DNA is TGTGCCATCAGTGAGTACGGACTAGCGGAGTACACCGGGGAGCTGTTTTTT. It encodes CAISEYGLAEYTGELFF.

V usage is TRBV7-9 and J usage is TRBJ2-1; 8 nucleotides agree with TRBD2. Per the germline V gene, CDR1 is SEHNR and CDR2 is FQNEAQ (reference sequence). The length of the CDR3 is 15 residues. Trimming took 4 bases from V and 14 from J; bases not matched to a gene: 16. The chain's CDR3 is CASSSRVGGGPEEFF. The CDR3 nucleotides read TGTGCCAGCAGCTCCCGCGTCGGGGGGGGGCCGGAGGAGTTCTTC.

The chain uses TRBV9 and TRBJ1-3, with unresolved D. Per germline, CDR1 SGDLS and CDR2 YYNGEE. The length of the CDR3 is 13 residues. Trimming took 1 base from V and 2 from J, leaving 4 bases between them. DNA of the CDR3: TGTGCCAGCAGCGTAAACACTGGAAACACCATATATTTT. This sequence encodes CASSVNTGNTIYF.

The J gene is TRBJ1-1, the V gene TRBV28; TRBD1 is a possible D gene (5 bases). V lost 6 bases to trimming and J lost 7 bases, with 15 bases between them. Germline V gene lookup returns CDR1 MDHEN and CDR2 SYDVKM. The CDR3 extends over 13 amino acids. In DNA form, the CDR3 reads TGTGCCAGCAGACGAGGGGACGTCCTTGAAGCTTTCTTT. It encodes CASRRGDVLEAFF. Based on the CDR3 plus reference TRBV28 and TRBJ1-1, the full variable domain is DVKVTQSSRYLVKRTGEKVFLECVQDMDHENMFWYRQDPGLGLRLIYFSYDVKMKEKGDIPEGYSVSREKKERFSLILESASTNQTSMYLCASRRGDVLEAFFGQGTRLTVV.